This T cell receptor (beta chain) is drawn from a study of blood T cell repertoires in COVID-19. Trimming took off 2 bases at V and 6 bases at J, with 18 bases between the two ends. The CDR3 has 16 amino acids. Germline V CDR1 and CDR2: MGHDK, SYGVNS. In assigning cohorts, the study relied on participant-reported clinical history. Original processing methods: Reference gene primer amplification gave estimated nucleated cell counts. Data came from immunoSEQ multiplex PCR; TCRdb stores just in-frame clones and leaves some out. D and trimming come from the DNA, and the V and J calls and clone size come from that table. The repertoire consists of around 300,000 clones, with roughly 90% occurring once and the leading ten covering more than 9%.

The V gene is TRBV25-1, the J gene TRBJ2-3, with D possibly being TRBD2 (5 bases). The receptor was derived from a woman aged 25 to 45 who had recovered from COVID-19. The specimen was PBMCs or T cells enriched from blood (not recorded which). The CDR3 reads CASSETTKGLGDTQYF. The CDR3 DNA reads as TGTGCCAGCAGTGAAACGACAAAAGGACTGGGGGATACGCAGTATTTT.